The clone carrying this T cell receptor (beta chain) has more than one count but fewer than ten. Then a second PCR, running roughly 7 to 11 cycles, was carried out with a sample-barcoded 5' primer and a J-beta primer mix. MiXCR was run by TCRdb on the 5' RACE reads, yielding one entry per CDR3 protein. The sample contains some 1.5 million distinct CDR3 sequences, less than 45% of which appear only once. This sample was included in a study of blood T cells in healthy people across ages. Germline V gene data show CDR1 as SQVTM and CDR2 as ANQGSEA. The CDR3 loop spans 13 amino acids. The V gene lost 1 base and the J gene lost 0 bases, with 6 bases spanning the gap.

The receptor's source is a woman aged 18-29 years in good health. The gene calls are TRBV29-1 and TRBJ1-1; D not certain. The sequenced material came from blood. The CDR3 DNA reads TGCAGCGTTGAAGGGATCATGAACACTGAAGCTTTCTTT. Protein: CSVEGIMNTEAFF.